The 12 T cell receptor beta chains listed next were all sequenced from one sample in a study of blood T cell repertoires in COVID-19. Clones were sequenced by immunoSEQ multiplex PCR, and TCRdb holds only the in-frame ones, with some missing. The repertoire holds under 450,000 clones, with about nine tenths as singletons. The specimen was peripheral blood. The receptors stem from a woman between 40 and 50 years old with COVID-19, enrolled during active disease.

The gene calls are TRBV6-5 and TRBJ1-6; possibly TRBD1 for D (6 bases). V lost 0 bases, J lost 6 bases, and 9 bases lay in between. The germline gives CDR1 MNHEY, CDR2 SVGAGI. The CDR3 length is 15 residues. The DNA of the CDR3 is TGTGCCAGCAGTTACTCGGGGGGGCTTAATTCACCCCTCCACTTT. Protein: CASSYSGGLNSPLHF.

The genes are TRBV6-5 and TRBJ2-7; 8 nucleotides agree with TRBD2. CDR1 MNHEY and CDR2 SVGAGI come from the germline V gene. The CDR3 runs 14 residues. The junction had 4 bases not matched to a gene; V was cut back by 6 bases and J by 0 bases. CDR3 protein: CASRGGGYSYEQYF. The CDR3 nucleotides are TGTGCCAGCAGGGGCGGGGGGTACTCCTACGAGCAGTACTTC.

The chain has TRBV14 and TRBJ2-5, with TRBD2 as a possible D gene (5 bases). The CDR3 loop spans 14 amino acids. Germline lookup yields CDR1 SGHDN and CDR2 FVKESK. V was clipped by 3 bases and J by 1 base, with 9 bases between them. The CDR3 loop is CASSHSLGQETQYF. DNA of the CDR3: TGTGCCAGCAGCCACTCACTAGGCCAAGAGACCCAGTACTTC.

The CDR3 here is CASSDRDSSGNTIYF. Here the CDR3 DNA reads TGTGCCAGCAGCGACCGGGACAGCTCTGGAAACACCATATATTTT. The chain employs TRBV7-2 and TRBJ1-3; 7 bases fit TRBD1. The CDR3 is 15 amino acids. J gave up 0 bases and V 5 bases, and 4 bases lay outside the gene matches. Germline CDR1 reads SGHTA; CDR2 reads FQGNSA.

The rearrangement links TRBV9 to TRBJ2-7; D may be TRBD1 (6 bases). The CDR3 extends over 16 amino acids. V was pared by 0 bases and J by 4 bases, with 17 bases between. CDR1 SGDLS and CDR2 YYNGEE come from the germline V gene. For the CDR3, the DNA is TGTGCCAGCAGCGTAGCACAGGGTGCCGCTCCTTACGAGCAGTACTTC. Amino acid sequence: CASSVAQGAAPYEQYF.

This chain links TRBV10-3 with TRBJ2-2; TRBD2 aligns across 7 bases. Germline assignment: CDR1 ENHRY and CDR2 SYGVKD. Unmatched junction bases numbered 4, after V lost 4 bases and J lost 5 bases. The CDR3 covers 14 residues. The CDR3 DNA follows: TGTGCCATCAGTGTTGGGGGGGGGACCGGGGAGCTGTTTTTT. Translating it yields CAISVGGGTGELFF.

The CDR3 bases are TGTGCCAGCAGCGTCAGGGGGCGCGGCACAGATACGCAGTATTTT. It translates to CASSVRGRGTDTQYF. V gene TRBV11-2 combines with J gene TRBJ2-3; TRBD1 matches at 8 bases. J gave up 1 base and V 5 bases, and 5 bases lay outside the gene matches. The CDR3 consists of 15 residues. Germline V gene sequence: CDR1 SGHAT, CDR2 FQNNGV. The whole variable domain, filled in from reference TRBV11-2 and TRBJ2-3, reads EAGVAQSPRYKIIEKRQSVAFWCNPISGHATLYWYQQILGQGPKLLIQFQNNGVVDDSQLPKDRFSAERLKGVDSTLKIQPAKLEDSAVYLCASSVRGRGTDTQYFGPGTRLTVL.

The chain couples TRBV5-5 to TRBJ2-2; TRBD2 matches 11 bases. The CDR3 sequence is 16 residues long. The V gene end was trimmed by 4 bases and the J gene end by 3 bases; junction bases not matched to a gene: 5. Germline V CDR1 and CDR2: SGHKS, YYEKEE (reference sequence). The CDR3 sequence: CASSTGLAEYTGELFF. Written as DNA, the CDR3 is TGTGCCAGCAGCACGGGACTAGCGGAGTACACCGGGGAGCTGTTTTTT. The complete variable domain, with remaining parts taken from reference TRBV5-5 and TRBJ2-2, reads DAGVTQSPTHLIKTRGQQVTLRCSPISGHKSVSWYQQVLGQGPQFIFQYYEKEERGRGNFPDRFSARQFPNYSSELNVNALLLGDSALYLCASSTGLAEYTGELFFGEGSRLTVL.

The chain is built from TRBV12-3 or TRBV12-4 and TRBJ1-1, with D tentatively TRBD1 (6 bases). Trimming stripped 3 bases from V and 4 bases from J, with 9 bases between. The CDR3 totals 13 residues. DNA of the CDR3: TGTGCCAGCAGTTTGGCAGGGGTCACTGAAGCTTTCTTT. Amino acids: CASSLAGVTEAFF.

The rearrangement joins TRBV27 to TRBJ2-1, with TRBD1 identical over 7 bases. The length of the CDR3 is 13 residues. Trimming removed 3 bases from V and 7 bases from J; junction bases left unmatched: 3. The V gene's germline CDR1 is MNHEY and CDR2 SMNVEV (reference sequence). The CDR3, as DNA: TGTGCCAGCAGTTTCGACAGGGAGAATGAGCAGTTCTTC. As protein: CASSFDRENEQFF.

This clone was seen a handful of times. This chain links TRBV18 with TRBJ2-5; a possible D gene is TRBD2 (6 bases). In germline, CDR1 is KGHSH, CDR2 LQKENI. Trimming stripped 2 bases from V and 4 bases from J, with 17 bases between. This CDR3 region has 16 residues. CDR3 residues: CASSPSGTSPPETQYF. As DNA, the CDR3 is TGTGCCAGCTCACCATCCGGGACTTCGCCCCCAGAGACCCAGTACTTC.

The CDR3 nucleotides read TGTGCCACCCGCCCAGGGGGGATTAATAATGAAAAACTGTTTTTT. Translating gives CATRPGGINNEKLFF. The chain couples TRBV15 to TRBJ1-4, with 7 bases matching TRBD1. J was trimmed by 4 bases and V by 8 bases; bases with no gene match: 10. Germline V gene lookup returns CDR1 LNHNV and CDR2 YYDKDF (reference sequence). The length of the CDR3 is 15 residues. The whole variable domain, filled in from reference TRBV15 and TRBJ1-4, reads DAMVIQNPRYQVTQFGKPVTLSCSQTLNHNVMYWYQQKSSQAPKLLFHYYDKDFNNEADTPDNFQSRRPNTSFCFLDIRSPGLGDTAMYLCATRPGGINNEKLFFGSGTQLSVL.